The 29 T cell receptor beta chains below were found in one sample sequenced in a study of cytomegalovirus exposure and HLA in healthy donors. 13 Jbeta primers and 60 Vbeta primers were used for the PCR. Only in-frame clones appear in the TCRdb table, and some are missing; sequencing was by immunoSEQ multiplex PCR. The sample records about 170,000 clones, around four fifths being singletons. Sequencing was carried out using PBMCs. The receptor set was obtained from a woman in her forties or fifties in good health and CMV-seropositive.

The V gene is TRBV5-4, the J gene TRBJ2-1, with 8 bases matching TRBD1. The germline gives CDR1 SGHNT, CDR2 YYREEE (reference sequence). V shed 2 bases and J 1 base; nucleotides not matched to a gene: 8. CDR3 length equals 17 residues. The CDR3 bases are TGTGCCAGCAGCTTCCGGACAGGGTCAGCATCCTACAATGAGCAGTTCTTC. Residues: CASSFRTGSASYNEQFF.

The rearrangement uses TRBV10-3 and TRBJ1-6; TRBD1 might be the D (6 bases). V was shortened by 10 bases and J by 6 bases, with 16 bases between the two germline ends. CDR1 and CDR2 (germline): ENHRY, SYGVKD. CDR3 length: 14 residues. The CDR3 spells CATRSGHFNSPLHF. DNA for the CDR3: TGTGCCACCCGGTCGGGACACTTTAATTCACCCCTCCACTTT.

This clone showed up just once. The rearrangement joins TRBV10-3 to TRBJ1-2; 10 nucleotides agree with TRBD1. Looked up from germline, CDR1 is ENHRY and CDR2 is SYGVKD. J lost 4 bases, V lost 7 bases, and 6 bases had no gene match. This CDR3 comprises 14 residues. CDR3 amino acids: CAIKPGQGIYGYTF. The DNA for the CDR3 is TGTGCCATCAAACCGGGACAGGGGATCTATGGCTACACCTTC.

The gene calls are TRBV4-2 and TRBJ2-4; TRBD2 matches at 9 bases. Trimming took 0 bases from V and 7 from J; bases not matched to a gene: 10. The germline V gene encodes CDR1 LGHNA and CDR2 YNFKEQ. The CDR3 loop spans 17 amino acids. Written as DNA, the CDR3 is TGTGCCAGCAGCCAAGATGGCCGGGCGGGGGGGAACAACATTCAGTACTTC. Protein: CASSQDGRAGGNNIQYF.

This clone has only a few counts. Relative to the germline gene, one junction end is altered; a read error may explain this. The V and J genes are TRBV7-7 and TRBJ2-1, with TRBD2 as a possible D gene (5 bases). Germline lookup yields CDR1 SSHAT and CDR2 FNYEAQ (reference sequence). This CDR3 region has 15 residues. The CDR3 reads CASSMDSSSYNEQFF. The DNA of the CDR3 is TGTGCTAGCAGCATGGACTCCAGCTCCTACAATGAGCAGTTCTTC.

V gene TRBV19 combines with J gene TRBJ2-2; possibly TRBD1 for D (6 bases). The germline V gene has CDR1 LNHDA and CDR2 SQIVND (reference sequence). There are 18 residues in the CDR3. Trimming removed 4 bases from V and 5 bases from J, with 23 bases in between. CDR3 sequence reads: CASSTSRNRVLGTGELFF. CDR3 DNA sequence: TGTGCCAGTAGTACCTCTAGAAACAGGGTCCTGGGGACCGGGGAGCTGTTTTTT.

This clone was seen a single time. The CDR3 nucleotides are TGTGCCAGCAGCGGCCAGCGAACCACAGATACGCAGTATTTT. Protein sequence: CASSGQRTTDTQYF. The chain couples TRBV14 to TRBJ2-3, with D uncertain. The CDR3 is 14 amino acids. V lost 5 bases to trimming and J lost 2 bases, with 11 bases between them. Per the germline V gene, CDR1 is SGHDN and CDR2 is FVKESK.

The gene calls are TRBV7-2 and TRBJ2-3, with 10 bases identical to TRBD2. CDR1 is SGHTA, CDR2 FQGNSA, per germline. The CDR3 has 14 amino acids. J was trimmed by 10 bases and V by 1 base; bases with no gene match: 5. CDR3 amino acids: CASSLEASGGAQYF. The CDR3 coding sequence is TGTGCCAGCAGCTTAGAGGCTAGCGGGGGCGCGCAGTATTTT.

The rearrangement uses TRBV10-3 and TRBJ1-1, with TRBD1 identical over 8 bases. Germline CDR1 and CDR2: ENHRY and SYGVKD. This CDR3 comprises 15 residues. V gave up 2 bases and J gave up 2 bases; unmatched junction bases: 4. The CDR3 sequence is CAISETGQGNTEAFF. CDR3 in DNA: TGTGCCATCAGTGAGACTGGACAGGGAAACACTGAAGCTTTCTTT.

This clone was seen a single time. V and J are TRBV10-3 and TRBJ1-2; D is perhaps TRBD1 (6 bases). This CDR3 spans 13 amino acids. The V end was cut by 7 bases, the J end by 4 bases, with 13 bases between. Looked up from germline, CDR1 is ENHRY and CDR2 is SYGVKD. The CDR3 sequence is CAIKGTGPYGYTF. The DNA for the CDR3 is TGTGCCATCAAAGGTACAGGGCCCTATGGCTACACCTTC.

J is TRBJ1-6 and V is TRBV6-5; D possibly corresponds to TRBD1 (6 bases). Per germline, CDR1 MNHEY and CDR2 SVGAGI. V was clipped by 4 bases and J by 8 bases, with 12 bases between them. The CDR3 extends over 14 amino acids. CDR3 amino acids: CASSSGQRHSPLHF. CDR3 coding DNA: TGTGCCAGCAGTTCTGGACAGCGACATTCACCCCTCCACTTT.

The chain combines TRBV7-9 with TRBJ1-1; tentative D call: TRBD1 (6 bases). Trimming removed 5 bases from V and 1 base from J, with 11 bases in between. Germline V lookup: CDR1 SEHNR, CDR2 FQNEAQ (reference sequence). The CDR3 runs to 14 residues. The CDR3 sequence is CASSERGRNTEAFF. The CDR3 DNA follows: TGTGCCAGCAGCGAGAGGGGGAGGAACACTGAAGCTTTCTTT.

The J gene is TRBJ1-2, the V gene TRBV2; a weak D match, TRBD1 (5 bases). The CDR3 sequence is 13 residues long. CDR1 and CDR2 (germline): SNHLY, FYNNEI. V was shortened by 3 bases and J by 3 bases, with 8 bases between the two germline ends. CDR3 DNA sequence: TGTGCCAGCAGTGACGGGGGTCACTATGGCTACACCTTC. It translates to CASSDGGHYGYTF.

The genes are TRBV5-1 and TRBJ2-1; no firm D call. The CDR3 loop spans 12 amino acids. Germline loops: CDR1 SGHRS, CDR2 YFSETQ. V gave up 4 bases and J gave up 5 bases, with 7 bases separating them. The CDR3 is CASSRSDNEQFF. Written as DNA, the CDR3 is TGCGCCAGCAGCCGTTCGGACAATGAGCAGTTCTTC.

V usage is TRBV7-8 and J usage is TRBJ1-1; 8 bases map to TRBD1. Germline V gene lookup returns CDR1 SGHVS and CDR2 FQNEAQ. Losses at the gene ends were 5 bases for V and 0 bases for J; bases not matched to a gene: 8. This CDR3 spans 16 amino acids. For the CDR3, the DNA is TGTGCCAGCAGCCGTCCCGGGACAGGTTTGAACACTGAAGCTTTCTTT. Amino acid sequence: CASSRPGTGLNTEAFF. The full variable domain, rest sourced from reference TRBV7-8 and TRBJ1-1, is GAGVSQSPRYKVAKRGQDVALRCDPISGHVSLFWYQQALGQGPEFLTYFQNEAQLDKSGLPSDRFFAERPEGSVSTLKIQRTQQEDSAVYLCASSRPGTGLNTEAFFGQGTRLTVV.

This clone has just a few counts. This chain links TRBV15 with TRBJ2-7; TRBD1 matches 9 bases. V lost 3 bases to trimming and J lost 5 bases; unmatched junction nucleotides: 8. The germline V gene encodes CDR1 LNHNV and CDR2 YYDKDF (reference sequence). The CDR3 runs 15 residues. The CDR3, as DNA: TGTGCCACCAGCAGTGCCACAGGGGGCGGGAACGAGCAGTACTTC. Translating it yields CATSSATGGGNEQYF.

The chain employs TRBV28 and TRBJ1-1; possible D gene TRBD1, 5 bases. With 6 bases removed from V and 2 bases from J, the gap between germline ends came to 10 bases. Germline-derived CDR1 and CDR2 are MDHEN and SYDVKM. The CDR3 spans 13 residues. CDR3 sequence reads: CASRGTGNTEAFF. The CDR3 DNA is TGTGCCAGCAGGGGAACAGGAAACACTGAAGCTTTCTTT.

The table lists this clone with a count of one. The genes are TRBV9 and TRBJ2-1; no clear D gene. The germline CDR1 and CDR2 sequences are SGDLS and YYNGEE. V was clipped by 0 bases and J by 6 bases, with 7 bases between them. CDR3 size: 13 residues. The CDR3 sequence: CASSVGGSNEQFF. The CDR3, as DNA: TGTGCCAGCAGCGTAGGCGGCAGCAATGAGCAGTTCTTC.

V usage is TRBV12-2 and J usage is TRBJ2-1; the listed D gene, TRBD2, was not tested against the DNA. TRBV12-2 corresponds to a pseudogene. The CDR3 consists of 20 residues. CDR3 in amino acids: CASRLATPIRLAGGKNEQFF. CDR3 DNA: TGTGCAAGTCGCTTAGCTACGCCTATTCGACTAGCGGGGGGGAAAAATGAGCAGTTCTTC.

This clone has just a few counts. The rearrangement links TRBV30 to TRBJ2-1; weak D call: TRBD1 (6 bases). V was trimmed by 5 bases and J by 7 bases, leaving 9 bases between them. The CDR3 loop spans 11 amino acids. CDR1 GTSNPN and CDR2 SVGIG come from the germline V gene (reference sequence). The CDR3 region is CAWGTRNEQFF. The CDR3 DNA reads as TGTGCCTGGGGGACACGGAATGAGCAGTTCTTC.

The V and J genes are TRBV4-1 and TRBJ1-3, with 8 bases matching TRBD1. The J segment lost 0 bases and the V segment lost 7 bases, leaving 5 bases of the junction unmatched. The length of the CDR3 is 15 residues. Germline loops: CDR1 MGHRA, CDR2 YSYEKL. Here the CDR3 reads CASNLGTGSGNTIYF. The CDR3 coding sequence is TGCGCCAGCAACCTAGGGACAGGCTCTGGAAACACCATATATTTT.

This rearrangement joins TRBV15 to TRBJ1-4; D uncertain. Germline assignment: CDR1 LNHNV and CDR2 YYDKDF (reference sequence). Trimming left V 0 bases short and J 0 bases short, with 8 bases between. CDR3 length: 16 residues. The CDR3 DNA sequence: TGTGCCACCAGCAGAGACCTTCCCTCAACTAATGAAAAACTGTTTTTT. The encoded protein is CATSRDLPSTNEKLFF.

V and J are TRBV9 and TRBJ2-3; the match to TRBD2 covers 8 bases. Germline V lookup: CDR1 SGDLS, CDR2 YYNGEE. Trimming took 0 bases from V and 2 from J; bases not matched to a gene: 5. CDR3 length: 16 amino acids. CDR3 bases: TGTGCCAGCAGCGTAGTAGCGGGGAGCTTCACAGATACGCAGTATTTT. It yields the protein CASSVVAGSFTDTQYF.

There are a few counts of this clone. The rearrangement joins TRBV4-1 to TRBJ1-1, with TRBD1 as a possible D gene (5 bases). CDR3 length: 13 residues. Deletions cut 0 bases from V and 4 bases from J, with 6 bases between. Germline V gene data show CDR1 as MGHRA and CDR2 as YSYEKL. The CDR3 coding sequence is TGCGCCAGCAGCCAAGATCAGGGCACTGAAGCTTTCTTT. It encodes CASSQDQGTEAFF.

This rearrangement joins TRBV5-8 to TRBJ1-5; 8 nucleotides align to TRBD1. There are 16 residues in the CDR3. Germline CDR1 reads SGHTS; CDR2 reads YDEGEE. The V and J ends lost 1 base and 3 bases, in that order; junction bases with no gene match: 6. CDR3 loop: CASSLTGTGFNQPQHF. DNA for the CDR3: TGTGCCAGCAGCTTGACCGGGACAGGTTTCAATCAGCCCCAGCATTTT.

V is TRBV7-9 and J is TRBJ2-7; 11 bases agree with TRBD1. CDR1 is SEHNR and CDR2 is FQNEAQ in the germline V gene (reference sequence). CDR3 size: 15 residues. Unmatched junction bases numbered 8, after V lost 5 bases and J lost 5 bases. The DNA of the CDR3 is TGTGCCAGCAGCAGGACAGGGGGCGGTCGGGACGAGCAGTACTTC. The encoded protein is CASSRTGGGRDEQYF.

The sample holds one count of this clone. The chain carries TRBV4-1 and TRBJ1-2; TRBD1 might be the D (6 bases). V dropped 0 bases and J dropped 2 bases, with 7 bases sitting between them. This CDR3 contains 14 residues. Germline CDR1 and CDR2: MGHRA and YSYEKL. The CDR3 DNA sequence: TGCGCCAGCAGCCAAGATAGGGGGAACTATGGCTACACCTTC. Translation gives CASSQDRGNYGYTF.

This sequence joins TRBV6-9 and TRBJ2-6, with D possibly TRBD2 on 5 matching bases. CDR1 is MNHGY and CDR2 is SVAAGI in the germline V gene. Trimming left V 4 bases short and J 16 bases short, with 11 bases between. The CDR3 runs 11 residues. In DNA, the CDR3 is TGTGCCAGCAGTTCCGCTTCGGGGCTGACTTTC. Encoded protein: CASSSASGLTF.

The chain combines TRBV6-1 with TRBJ1-2, with no clear D. The V end was cut by 7 bases, the J end by 4 bases, with 19 bases between. CDR3 size: 15 residues. In germline, CDR1 is MNHNS, CDR2 SASEGT. The CDR3 reads CASTATRDGPYGYTF. Written as DNA, the CDR3 is TGTGCCAGCACCGCCACTCGGGATGGTCCCTATGGCTACACCTTC.